This entry lists 6 T cell receptor beta chains sequenced from one sample in a study of T-cell reconstitution after alpha-beta-depleted transplantation in children. TCRbeta library preparation incorporated unique molecular identifiers. TCRdb reprocessed the PCR reads with MiXCR, giving one entry per CDR3 protein. The profile shows more than 400,000 distinct CDR3 sequences, approximately 10% of them singletons. Specimen: PBMCs, mostly from graft donor cells, collected 180 days after TCRalphabeta/CD19-depleted stem cell transplant. The receptors come from a female patient between 2 and 10 years old who had a stem cell transplant for aplastic anemia, so the T cells may come from the graft donor.

The J gene is TRBJ2-1, the V gene TRBV28; a weak D match, TRBD2 (6 bases). This CDR3 is 15 amino acids long. Germline V lookup: CDR1 MDHEN, CDR2 SYDVKM. The germline V and J ends were trimmed by 2 bases and 7 bases, with 15 bases remaining between them. CDR3 sequence: CASSLGLANGNEQFF. The CDR3 DNA is TGTGCCAGCAGTTTAGGGCTAGCGAATGGGAATGAGCAGTTCTTC.

This clonotype was seen a handful of times. The chain combines TRBV20-1 with TRBJ1-5; TRBD1 agrees at 9 bases. The germline V gene has CDR1 DFQATT and CDR2 SNEGSKA (reference sequence). This CDR3 spans 16 amino acids. After removal of 3 bases from V and 2 bases from J, the junction contained 8 bases not matched to a gene. The DNA of the CDR3 is TGCAGTGCTAGGAGTTTACAGGGGGCGGGCAATCAGCCCCAGCATTTT. It translates to CSARSLQGAGNQPQHF.

This chain links TRBV9 with TRBJ2-7; 7 nucleotides line up with TRBD1. CDR3 length: 14 residues. Germline V gene lookup returns CDR1 SGDLS and CDR2 YYNGEE. Trimming removed 4 bases from V and 4 bases from J; junction bases left unmatched: 8. The CDR3 protein is CASSYLDRLYEQYV. CDR3 bases: TGTGCCAGCAGCTACTTGGACAGGCTTTACGAGCAGTACGTC.

This chain links TRBV20-1 with TRBJ2-5, with a tentative D call TRBD2 (7 bases). Germline lookup yields CDR1 DFQATT and CDR2 SNEGSKA (reference sequence). Trimming shortened V by 0 bases and J by 3 bases, and 20 bases separated the two germline ends. The CDR3 spans 17 residues. The CDR3 protein is CSARDRGGVPKKETQYF. In nucleotides, the CDR3 is TGCAGTGCTAGAGATCGAGGGGGGGTCCCGAAGAAAGAGACCCAGTACTTC.

The J gene is TRBJ2-5, the V gene TRBV15; TRBD1 is a possible D gene (5 bases). Germline V gene lookup returns CDR1 LNHNV and CDR2 YYDKDF (reference sequence). The CDR3 loop spans 12 amino acids. The V and J ends lost 1 base and 13 bases respectively, with 13 bases between them. CDR3 nucleotides: TGTGCCACCAGCAGAGGGCCCGGCAGGGCGTACTTC. Translated, it gives CATSRGPGRAYF.

This clonotype was picked up a small number of times. The J gene is TRBJ2-3, the V gene TRBV28; 8 positions agree with TRBD2. V was pared by 4 bases and J by 2 bases, with 11 bases of the junction left unmatched. From germline, CDR1 is MDHEN and CDR2 SYDVKM. CDR3 length: 17 amino acids. The CDR3 DNA sequence: TGTGCCAGCAGTTCGCTCGGTGCGGGAGGCCTCACAGATACGCAGTATTTT. Amino acid sequence: CASSSLGAGGLTDTQYF.